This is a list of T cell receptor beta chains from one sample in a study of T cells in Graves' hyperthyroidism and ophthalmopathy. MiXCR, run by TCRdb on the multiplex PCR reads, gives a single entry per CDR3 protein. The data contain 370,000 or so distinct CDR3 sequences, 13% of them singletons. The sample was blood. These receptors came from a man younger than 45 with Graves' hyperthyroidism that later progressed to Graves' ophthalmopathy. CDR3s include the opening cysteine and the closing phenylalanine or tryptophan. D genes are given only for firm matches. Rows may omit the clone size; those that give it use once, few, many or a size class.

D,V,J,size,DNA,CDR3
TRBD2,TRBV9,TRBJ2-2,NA,TGTGCCAGCAGCGTTCCCCCGGGACTAGCGAACACCGGGGAGCTGTTTTTT,CASSVPPGLANTGELFF
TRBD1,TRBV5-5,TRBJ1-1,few,TGTGCCAGCAGACAACGGACAGGGATGAACACTGAAGCTTTCTTT,CASRQRTGMNTEAFF
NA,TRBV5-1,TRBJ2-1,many,TGCGCCAGCAGCTCTTCCTCCTCCTACAATGAGCAGTTCTTC,CASSSSSSYNEQFF
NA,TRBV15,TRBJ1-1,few,TGTGCCACCAGCAGAGATCGGAGCGACACTGAAGCTTTCTTT,CATSRDRSDTEAFF
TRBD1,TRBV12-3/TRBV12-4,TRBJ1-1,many,TGTGCCAGCAGGGAAGGACAGGATAACACTGAAGCTTTCTTT,CASREGQDNTEAFF
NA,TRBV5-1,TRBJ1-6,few,TGCGCCAGCGTCCAATACAGCGAGAGGCCCCTCCACTTT,CASVQYSERPLHF
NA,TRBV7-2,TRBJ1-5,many,TGTGCCAGCAGCCTCACGGGGGCGCCCAATCAGCCCCAGCATTTT,CASSLTGAPNQPQHF
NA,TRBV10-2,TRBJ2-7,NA,TGCGCCAGCAGTGAGAGGCAGGGGTTCCACGAGCAGTACTTC,CASSERQGFHEQYF
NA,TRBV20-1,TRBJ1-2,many,TGCAGTGCTAGAAATACGGGGGCTGGTGGCTACACCTTC,CSARNTGAGGYTF
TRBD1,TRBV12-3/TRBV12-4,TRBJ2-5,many,TGTGCCAGCACCAAGGACAGGCGACAGACCCAGTACTTC,CASTKDRRQTQYF
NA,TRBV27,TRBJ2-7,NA,TGTGCCAGCAGTTGGCTCAGACACTACGAGCAGTACTTC,CASSWLRHYEQYF
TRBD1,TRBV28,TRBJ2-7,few,TGTGCCAGCAGTCAGGGGGCGAAGGGGGAGCAGTACTTC,CASSQGAKGEQYF
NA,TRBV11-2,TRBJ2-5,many,TGTGCCAGCAGCTTAGGGCCGGCGGAGACCCAGTACTTC,CASSLGPAETQYF
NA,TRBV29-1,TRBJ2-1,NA,TGCAGCGTTGAAGGGGGGATCTCCTACAATGAGCAGTTCTTC,CSVEGGISYNEQFF
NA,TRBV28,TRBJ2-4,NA,TGTGCCAGCACCATGAGGGTCCAGAGGGCCAAAAACATTCAGTACTTC,CASTMRVQRAKNIQYF
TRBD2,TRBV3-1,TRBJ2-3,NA,TGTGCCAGCAGCCATAGACGCCCCCCGGGACTAGCGGGGGGGGCAGATACGCAGTATTTT,CASSHRRPPGLAGGADTQYF
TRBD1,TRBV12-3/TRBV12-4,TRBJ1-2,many,TGTGCCAGCTCAGGGACAGGAGCTTCCTATGGCTACACCTTC,CASSGTGASYGYTF
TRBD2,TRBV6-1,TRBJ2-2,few,TGTGCCAGCAGTTCCGGGACTAGCGTGACCGGGGAGCTGTTTTTT,CASSSGTSVTGELFF
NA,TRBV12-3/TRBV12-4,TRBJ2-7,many,TGTGCCAGCAGGACGACAGTCTCCTACGAGCAGTACTTC,CASRTTVSYEQYF
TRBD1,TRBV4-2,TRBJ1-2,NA,TGTGCCAGCAGCCAAGAACCGGGACAGGGACAAGGCTACACCTTC,CASSQEPGQGQGYTF
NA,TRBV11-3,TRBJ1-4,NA,TGTGCCAGCAGCTCGGCCGAGGGATGGGCTAATGAAAAACTGTTTTTT,CASSSAEGWANEKLFF
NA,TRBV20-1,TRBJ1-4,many,TGCAGTGCTAGAGATCCCCTTGAGGGAAAACTGTTTTTT,CSARDPLEGKLFF
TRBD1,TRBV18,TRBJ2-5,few,TGTGCCAGCTCAGCGACAGGGGATTTTGAGACCCAGTACTTC,CASSATGDFETQYF
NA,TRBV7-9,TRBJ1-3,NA,TGTGCCAGCAGCTTAGCGCAATTAGGAAACACCATATATTTT,CASSLAQLGNTIYF
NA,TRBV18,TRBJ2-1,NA,TGTGCCAGCTCAGTACAGGGCGAGCAGTTCTTC,CASSVQGEQFF
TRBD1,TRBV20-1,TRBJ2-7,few,TGCAGTGCTAGAGGACAGGGGGGGAACGAGCAGTACTTC,CSARGQGGNEQYF
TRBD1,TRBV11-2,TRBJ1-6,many,TGTGCCAGCAGCTTAGATTTAGACAGGGATAATTCACCCCTCCACTTT,CASSLDLDRDNSPLHF
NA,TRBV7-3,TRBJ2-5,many,TGTGCCAGCAGCTTAAACGGGGCACAAGAGACCCAGTACTTC,CASSLNGAQETQYF
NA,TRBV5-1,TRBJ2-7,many,TGCGCCAGCAGCTCCACAATTTTGACAGGTACGAGCTCCTACGAGCAGTACTTC,CASSSTILTGTSSYEQYF
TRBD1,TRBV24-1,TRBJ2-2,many,TGTGCCACCTCTGACAGGGTTCCTTCCAACACCGGGGAGCTGTTTTTT,CATSDRVPSNTGELFF
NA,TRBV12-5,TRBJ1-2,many,TGTGCTAGTGGTCCGAGGGCAGATGGCTACACCTTC,CASGPRADGYTF